The T cell receptor beta chain under discussion was sequenced for a study of shared clonotypes between healthy human individuals. The V end lost 4 bases, the J end lost 3 bases, and 10 bases lay between the germline ends. From germline, CDR1 is SGHTS and CDR2 YDEGEE. This CDR3 is built from 13 residues. Produced via immunoSEQ multiplex PCR; TCRdb's table is partial and in-frame only. In the table there are about 480,000 clones, approximately 79% of which are singletons. What was sequenced was PBMCs. The chain combines TRBV5-8 with TRBJ2-5; D possibly corresponds to TRBD1 (6 bases). This receptor was identified in a woman aged 40 to 50 in good health. Some clones in this sample may be carry-over from other donors' samples. The CDR3 sequence is CASSQWTEETQYF. Here the CDR3 DNA reads TGTGCCAGCAGCCAGTGGACAGAAGAGACCCAGTACTTC.